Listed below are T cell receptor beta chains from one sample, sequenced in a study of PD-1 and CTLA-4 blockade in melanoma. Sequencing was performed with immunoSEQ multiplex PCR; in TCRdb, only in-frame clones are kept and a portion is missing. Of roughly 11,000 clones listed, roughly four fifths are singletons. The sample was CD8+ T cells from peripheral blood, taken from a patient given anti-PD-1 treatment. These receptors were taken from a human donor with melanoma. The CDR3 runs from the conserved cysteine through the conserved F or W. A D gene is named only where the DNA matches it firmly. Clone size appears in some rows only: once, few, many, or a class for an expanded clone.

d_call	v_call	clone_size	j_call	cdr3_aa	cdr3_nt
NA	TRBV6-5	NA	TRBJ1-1	CASRLWGARTEAFF	TGTGCCAGCAGACTTTGGGGGGCGCGAACTGAAGCTTTCTTT
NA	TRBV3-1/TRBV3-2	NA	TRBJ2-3	CASSQLNPDTQYF	TGTGCCAGCAGCCAACTGAACCCAGATACGCAGTATTTT
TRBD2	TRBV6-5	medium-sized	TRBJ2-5	CASSFLAGGGETQYF	TGTGCCAGCAGTTTCCTAGCGGGAGGGGGGGAGACCCAGTACTTC
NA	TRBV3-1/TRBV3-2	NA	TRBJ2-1	CASSPLAGYNEQFF	TGTGCCAGCAGCCCCCTTGCAGGGTACAATGAGCAGTTCTTC
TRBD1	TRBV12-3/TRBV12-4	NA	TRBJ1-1	CASEEGANTEAFF	TGTGCCAGCGAGGAGGGGGCGAACACTGAAGCTTTCTTT
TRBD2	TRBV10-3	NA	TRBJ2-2	CATLAGGPSGELFF	TGTGCCACCTTAGCGGGAGGGCCGAGCGGGGAGCTGTTTTTT
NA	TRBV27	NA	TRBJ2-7	CASSLGPAYEQYF	TGTGCCAGCAGTTTAGGTCCCGCCTACGAGCAGTACTTC
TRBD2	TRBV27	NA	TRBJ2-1	CASSLSGSYNEQFF	TGTGCCAGCAGTTTAAGCGGGAGCTACAATGAGCAGTTCTTC
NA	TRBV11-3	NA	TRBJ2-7	CASFPRKQTVRLHEQYF	TGTGCCAGCTTTCCGAGAAAACAGACAGTCCGCCTCCACGAGCAGTACTTC
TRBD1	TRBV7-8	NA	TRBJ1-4	CASSFLGRGLNNEKLFF	TGTGCCAGCAGCTTTCTTGGCAGGGGGTTGAATAATGAAAAACTGTTTTTT
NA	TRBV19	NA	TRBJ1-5	CASSPGHLSNQPQHF	TGTGCCAGTAGTCCGGGACACCTTAGCAATCAGCCCCAGCATTTT
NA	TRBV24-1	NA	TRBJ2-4	CATLGSWAKNIQYF	TGTGCCACTCTGGGCTCCTGGGCCAAAAACATTCAGTACTTC
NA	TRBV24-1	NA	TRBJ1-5	CATSGEGWEPQHF	TGTGCCACCAGTGGAGAGGGGTGGGAGCCCCAGCATTTT
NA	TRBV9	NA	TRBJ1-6	CASSPPGSYNSPLHF	TGTGCCAGCAGCCCCCCGGGCTCCTATAATTCACCCCTCCACTTT
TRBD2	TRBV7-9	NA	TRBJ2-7	CASNELAGSYEQYF	TGTGCCAGCAACGAGTTAGCGGGGTCCTACGAGCAGTACTTC
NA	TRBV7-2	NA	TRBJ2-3	CASSLSTDTQYF	TGTGCCAGCAGCCTTAGCACAGATACGCAGTATTTT
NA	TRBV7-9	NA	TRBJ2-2	CASSLIQGRAYTGELFF	TGTGCCAGCAGCTTGATTCAGGGGCGCGCATACACCGGGGAGCTGTTTTTT
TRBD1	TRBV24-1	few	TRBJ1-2	CATGSGTDLYGYTF	TGTGCCACCGGATCCGGGACAGACTTGTATGGCTACACCTTC
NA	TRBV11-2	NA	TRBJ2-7	CASSSPLPSVEQYF	TGTGCCAGCAGCTCCCCTCTTCCTAGCGTCGAGCAGTACTTC
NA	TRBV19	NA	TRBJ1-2	CASRQLNYGYTF	TGTGCCAGTAGACAGCTTAACTATGGCTACACCTTC
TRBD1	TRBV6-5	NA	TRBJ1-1	CASTQGGLVEAFF	TGTGCCAGCACCCAGGGGGGGCTGGTTGAAGCTTTCTTT
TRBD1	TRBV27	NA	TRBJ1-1	CASSLIQGKGFTEAFF	TGTGCCAGCAGTTTAATACAGGGGAAGGGTTTCACTGAAGCTTTCTTT
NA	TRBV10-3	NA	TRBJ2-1	CAISTLGEEQFF	TGTGCCATCAGCACTTTAGGGGAAGAGCAGTTCTTC
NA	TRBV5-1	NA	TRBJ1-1	CASSSEGGTEAFF	TGCGCCAGCAGCTCTGAGGGGGGTACTGAAGCTTTCTTT
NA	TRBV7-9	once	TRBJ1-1	CASSLTEGETEAFF	TGTGCCAGCAGCTTAACAGAGGGGGAAACTGAAGCTTTCTTT
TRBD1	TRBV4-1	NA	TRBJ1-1	CASSQNSLSDRSTEAFF	TGCGCCAGCAGTCAAAACTCCCTTTCGGACAGGAGCACTGAAGCTTTCTTT
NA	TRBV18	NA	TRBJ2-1	CASSPLGGDEQFF	TGTGCCAGCTCACCATTGGGCGGGGATGAGCAGTTCTTC
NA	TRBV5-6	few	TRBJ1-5	CASSLSPQLSNQPQHF	TGTGCCAGCAGCTTGTCGCCACAGCTTAGCAATCAGCCCCAGCATTTT
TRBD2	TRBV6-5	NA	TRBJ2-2	CASYRGEWTGELFF	TGTGCCAGTTACCGGGGGGAATGGACCGGGGAGCTGTTTTTT
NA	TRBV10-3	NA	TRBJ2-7	CAISESNSGEQYF	TGTGCCATCAGTGAGTCGAACTCGGGAGAGCAGTACTTC
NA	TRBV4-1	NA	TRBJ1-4	CASSQEGNEKLFF	TGCGCCAGCAGCCAAGAGGGTAATGAAAAACTGTTTTTT
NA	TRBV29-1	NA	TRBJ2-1	CSVEWDMRGDEQFF	TGCAGCGTTGAGTGGGATATGCGTGGTGATGAGCAGTTCTTC
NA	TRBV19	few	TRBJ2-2	CASSMQGSTGELFF	TGTGCCAGTAGTATGCAGGGTTCTACCGGGGAGCTGTTTTTT
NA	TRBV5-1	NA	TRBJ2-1	CASSSNNEQFF	TGCGCCAGCAGCTCTAACAATGAGCAGTTCTTC
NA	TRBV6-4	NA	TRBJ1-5	CASSDSSAGKDPRSNQPQHF	TGTGCCAGCAGTGACTCGAGCGCAGGGAAGGACCCAAGAAGCAATCAGCCCCAGCATTTT
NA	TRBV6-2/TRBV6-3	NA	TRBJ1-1	CASSYVGGSEAFF	TGTGCCAGCAGTTACGTCGGGGGCTCTGAAGCTTTCTTT
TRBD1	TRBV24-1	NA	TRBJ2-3	CATSDLGTGADTQYF	TGTGCCACCAGTGATTTGGGGACAGGGGCAGATACGCAGTATTTT
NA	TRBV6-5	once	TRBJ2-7	CASSYQRWGHEQYF	TGTGCCAGCAGTTACCAGAGATGGGGCCACGAGCAGTACTTC
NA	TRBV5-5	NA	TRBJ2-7	CASSAYDAYEQYF	TGTGCCAGCAGCGCCTACGACGCCTACGAGCAGTACTTC
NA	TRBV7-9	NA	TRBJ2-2	CASSLGEGELFF	TGTGCCAGCAGCTTAGGAGAAGGGGAGCTGTTTTTT
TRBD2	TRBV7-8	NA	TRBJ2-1	CASSPPRVAGKGEQFF	TGTGCCAGCAGCCCCCCAAGAGTAGCGGGGAAGGGTGAGCAGTTCTTC
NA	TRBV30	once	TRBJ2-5	CAWNQAGETQYF	TGTGCCTGGAACCAGGCGGGGGAGACCCAGTACTTC
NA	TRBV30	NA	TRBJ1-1	CAWSVEGARGTEAFF	TGTGCCTGGAGTGTGGAAGGGGCCCGTGGCACTGAAGCTTTCTTT